These T cell receptor beta chains were read from a single sample in a study of OX40 agonist ivuxolimab in advanced cancers. Clones were sequenced by immunoSEQ multiplex PCR, and TCRdb holds only the in-frame ones, with some missing. The table shows about 58,000 clones, with around 90% occurring only once. Here the sequenced sample was CD4+ or CD8+ T cells sorted from blood, taken in a trial of the OX40 agonist ivuxolimab. These receptors all stem from an adult with an advanced solid tumor such as melanoma, head and neck, liver or kidney cancer. The conserved cysteine and the conserved F or W are not part of the CDR3 here. The order of the fields is J gene, V gene, D gene, clone size, CDR3 length, CDR3 protein. D genes are given only for firm matches. Some rows have no size entry. The others give once, few or many, or a class for an expanded clone.

J: TRBJ2-6; V: TRBV5-1; D: -; size: -; length: 15; CDR3: ASSTAQGMAGANVLT
J: TRBJ2-5; V: TRBV30; D: TRBD2; size: -; length: 12; CDR3: AWTKGLAGETQY
J: TRBJ2-5; V: TRBV6-1; D: -; size: -; length: 9; CDR3: ASRQYETQY
J: TRBJ2-2; V: TRBV4-1; D: TRBD2; size: -; length: 13; CDR3: ASSHIAGLRGELF
J: TRBJ2-3; V: TRBV28; D: -; size: -; length: 12; CDR3: ASITSQGTDTQY
J: TRBJ2-7; V: TRBV19; D: TRBD1; size: -; length: 13; CDR3: ASSIGTGDVYEQY
J: TRBJ1-3; V: TRBV7-2; D: -; size: -; length: 13; CDR3: ASSSRTLTGNTIY
J: TRBJ1-5; V: TRBV19; D: -; size: -; length: 11; CDR3: ASSIFWDQPQH
J: TRBJ1-1; V: TRBV30; D: -; size: -; length: 15; CDR3: AWRDQGVGRSGTEAF
J: TRBJ1-2; V: TRBV9; D: -; size: few; length: 10; CDR3: ASSAQEYGYT
J: TRBJ1-2; V: TRBV6-6; D: TRBD1; size: -; length: 11; CDR3: ASSTGGVYGYT
J: TRBJ2-5; V: TRBV11-3; D: -; size: -; length: 14; CDR3: ASSRGTSTTQETQY
J: TRBJ2-1; V: TRBV19; D: TRBD1; size: -; length: 14; CDR3: ASSMGGTGIVNEQF
J: TRBJ2-5; V: TRBV5-1; D: -; size: -; length: 13; CDR3: ASSLDDIGGETQY
J: TRBJ1-1; V: TRBV4-3; D: -; size: -; length: 11; CDR3: ASSPRANTEAF
J: TRBJ2-1; V: TRBV6-5; D: -; size: -; length: 13; CDR3: ASRGMGASYNEQF
J: TRBJ2-1; V: TRBV5-4; D: TRBD2; size: -; length: 16; CDR3: ASSLVRGGLADYNEQF
J: TRBJ1-2; V: TRBV6-5; D: TRBD1; size: few; length: 11; CDR3: ASRPGQHYGYT
J: TRBJ1-1; V: TRBV6-1; D: -; size: -; length: 15; CDR3: ASSEALRAVTDTEAF
J: TRBJ2-1; V: TRBV4-2; D: -; size: -; length: 12; CDR3: ASGPREGRGEQF
J: TRBJ1-4; V: TRBV6-5; D: -; size: -; length: 14; CDR3: ASSYRGGATNEKLF
J: TRBJ2-7; V: TRBV29-1; D: -; size: -; length: 10; CDR3: SVGRVEGEQY
J: TRBJ2-3; V: TRBV6-1; D: -; size: -; length: 12; CDR3: ASTKGVAGDTQY
J: TRBJ1-2; V: TRBV5-1; D: TRBD1; size: -; length: 14; CDR3: ASSGNTGQGIYGYT
J: TRBJ2-2; V: TRBV11-2; D: -; size: once; length: 10; CDR3: ASSSLLGELF
J: TRBJ2-3; V: TRBV13; D: TRBD2; size: once; length: 15; CDR3: ASRDPRSGRAMDTQY
J: TRBJ1-1; V: TRBV5-5; D: -; size: -; length: 14; CDR3: ASSSRQEVSPTEAF
J: TRBJ2-5; V: TRBV11-2; D: -; size: once; length: 13; CDR3: ASSLPGAQFETQY
J: TRBJ2-1; V: TRBV27; D: TRBD2; size: -; length: 16; CDR3: ASSFRLAGELRYNEQF
J: TRBJ1-2; V: TRBV19; D: TRBD1; size: once; length: 12; CDR3: ASSMRDRVSGYT
J: TRBJ2-3; V: TRBV7-3; D: -; size: -; length: 11; CDR3: ASRPPGGDTQY
J: TRBJ1-2; V: TRBV2; D: TRBD1; size: -; length: 12; CDR3: ASGRDRGLDGYT
J: TRBJ1-2; V: TRBV7-9; D: TRBD1; size: -; length: 12; CDR3: ASSLGGGVSGYT
J: TRBJ1-1; V: TRBV5-1; D: TRBD1; size: -; length: 17; CDR3: ASSLTPLRGPFLNTEAF
J: TRBJ1-1; V: TRBV19; D: TRBD1; size: -; length: 12; CDR3: ASLPGQGDTEAF
J: TRBJ1-1; V: TRBV6-6; D: -; size: -; length: 13; CDR3: ASSKLIGPITEAF
J: TRBJ1-1; V: TRBV15; D: -; size: -; length: 12; CDR3: ATSLGYFNTEAF
J: TRBJ1-1; V: TRBV5-5; D: TRBD1; size: -; length: 12; CDR3: ASSSGQGYTEAF
J: TRBJ1-1; V: TRBV19; D: -; size: few; length: 12; CDR3: ASSRGGAGTEAF
J: TRBJ1-2; V: TRBV6-5; D: -; size: -; length: 12; CDR3: ASSNPSLLEGYT
J: TRBJ1-3; V: TRBV30; D: -; size: -; length: 15; CDR3: AWSVAGRLSRGNTIY